The 18 T cell receptor beta chains below all came from one sample that was sequenced in a study of T cell repertoires in cytomegalovirus infection. Their cognate antigens are unknown. One entry per CDR3 protein, called by TCRdb with MiXCR from the reads. The sample yields 550,000 to 850,000 distinct CDR3 sequences, roughly 30% seen once. The sample was cultured PBMCs, taken from culture after CMV antigen stimulation. These TCRs come from a human donor in good health (CMV status not recorded). Some clones in this sample may be carry-over from other donors' samples.

This clonotype was seen a handful of times. The chain has TRBV7-9 and TRBJ2-7; perhaps TRBD1 as D (5 bases). This CDR3 is built from 16 residues. V lost 1 base to trimming and J lost 5 bases, with 18 bases between them. Germline-derived CDR1 and CDR2 are SEHNR and FQNEAQ (reference sequence). The CDR3 loop is CASSLEAWGSSDEQYF. The CDR3 coding sequence is TGTGCCAGCAGCTTAGAGGCCTGGGGCTCGAGCGACGAGCAGTACTTC.

The rearrangement uses TRBV20-1 and TRBJ2-5, with TRBD2 matching over 9 bases. J lost 0 bases, V lost 5 bases, and 4 bases had no gene match. Germline CDR1 DFQATT, CDR2 SNEGSKA (reference sequence). There are 14 residues in the CDR3. The CDR3 region has the DNA TGCAGTGCTCGGACTAGCGTATACCAAGAGACCCAGTACTTC. It is translated as CSARTSVYQETQYF.

The chain uses TRBV10-3 and TRBJ2-3; D not resolved. With 3 bases removed from V and 8 bases from J, the gap between germline ends came to 21 bases. Germline values: CDR1 ENHRY, CDR2 SYGVKD. This CDR3 is built from 16 residues. The CDR3 loop is CAISDLGGARVGTQYF. The CDR3 DNA sequence: TGTGCCATCAGTGATCTGGGCGGAGCCCGGGTCGGTACGCAGTATTTT.

This clonotype has more than one count but fewer than ten. The V gene is TRBV7-8, the J gene TRBJ2-1; 10 nucleotides agree with TRBD2. J gave up 12 bases and V 5 bases, and 13 bases lay outside the gene matches. The CDR3 runs 15 residues. The germline CDR1 and CDR2 sequences are SGHVS and FQNEAQ. The CDR3 loop reads CASSPGLATFWGQFF. As DNA, the CDR3 is TGTGCCAGCAGCCCGGGACTAGCGACCTTTTGGGGGCAGTTCTTC. The variable domain in full, completed from reference TRBV7-8 and TRBJ2-1, reads GAGVSQSPRYKVAKRGQDVALRCDPISGHVSLFWYQQALGQGPEFLTYFQNEAQLDKSGLPSDRFFAERPEGSVSTLKIQRTQQEDSAVYLCASSPGLATFWGQFFGPGTRLTVL.

The rearrangement uses TRBV6-5 and TRBJ1-5; tentatively, D is TRBD1 (6 bases). The CDR3 sequence is 15 residues long. With 0 bases removed from V and 6 bases from J, the gap between germline ends came to 12 bases. Germline V gives CDR1 MNHEY, CDR2 SVGAGI. The CDR3 protein is CASSYSQGPGQPQHF. In DNA form, the CDR3 reads TGTGCCAGCAGTTACTCACAGGGACCGGGTCAGCCCCAGCATTTT.

V is TRBV19 and J is TRBJ2-3; a weak D match, TRBD1 (6 bases). This CDR3 has 17 amino acids. V was pared by 6 bases and J by 6 bases, with 25 bases between. Germline CDR1 LNHDA, CDR2 SQIVND (reference sequence). The CDR3 reads CASSLPKVAGVTDTQYF. The CDR3 DNA follows: TGTGCCAGTAGCCTCCCCAAGGTGGCAGGGGTAACCGATACGCAGTATTTT.

The count of this clonotype is one. The chain carries TRBV23-1 and TRBJ1-3; unclear D gene. TRBV23-1 is an ORF, and what it does is uncertain. V was pared by 6 bases and J by 1 base, with 10 bases between. CDR3 size: 14 residues. CDR3 amino acids: CASSRSVSGNTIYF. CDR3 nucleotides: TGCGCCAGCAGCCGCTCCGTTTCTGGAAACACCATATATTTT.

On this clonotype: A clone one base away is much larger, so this may be a read error. This chain uses TRBV12-3 or TRBV12-4 with TRBJ1-3; D gene ambiguous. The V end lost 5 bases, the J end lost 0 bases, and 14 bases lay between the germline ends. The CDR3 has 16 residues. CDR3 loop: CASSPGEQNSGNTIYF. The CDR3 DNA is TGTGCCAGCAGTCCCGGGGAACAGAACTCTGGAAACACCATATATTTT.

V usage is TRBV20-1 and J usage is TRBJ2-7; D remains unclear. Trimming pared 6 bases from V and 3 bases from J, leaving 15 bases between. CDR3 size: 13 residues. The germline gives CDR1 DFQATT, CDR2 SNEGSKA (reference sequence). The CDR3 DNA reads TGCAGTGCGATGGACCTTACGCACTACGAGCAGTACTTC. This translates into CSAMDLTHYEQYF.

At least ten counts were recorded for this clonotype. This chain connects TRBV7-8 to TRBJ1-2; 7 positions agree with TRBD1. The CDR3 is 13 amino acids. The germline gives CDR1 SGHVS, CDR2 FQNEAQ. Losses at the gene ends were 4 bases for V and 4 bases for J; bases not matched to a gene: 3. CDR3 amino acids: CASSSTGTYGYTF. Written as DNA, the CDR3 is TGTGCCAGCAGCTCGACAGGGACCTATGGCTACACCTTC.

This sequence joins TRBV2 and TRBJ1-1, with D perhaps matching TRBD1 (5 bases). CDR3 length: 15 amino acids. Germline V gene lookup returns CDR1 SNHLY and CDR2 FYNNEI. Trimming shortened V by 7 bases and J by 0 bases, and 15 bases separated the two germline ends. The DNA of the CDR3 is TGTGCCAGCACCTCCCAGACAGCAATGAACACTGAAGCTTTCTTT. This gives the protein CASTSQTAMNTEAFF.

The sample holds a few counts of this clonotype. This chain uses TRBV7-2 with TRBJ2-3; no firm D call. Between the trimmed V and J ends, which lost 1 base and 4 bases, there was a span of 6 bases. The CDR3 runs 13 residues. Germline CDR1 and CDR2: SGHTA and FQGNSA. CDR3 bases: TGTGCCAGCAGCTTAGGTTTTGCAGATACGCAGTATTTT. It yields the protein CASSLGFADTQYF. The variable domain in full, with the rest retrieved from reference TRBV7-2 and TRBJ2-3, is GAGVSQSPSNKVTEKGKDVELRCDPISGHTALYWYRQSLGQGLEFLIYFQGNSAPDKSGLPSDRFSAERTGGSVSTLTIQRTQQEDSAVYLCASSLGFADTQYFGPGTRLTVL.

The genes are TRBV12-3 or TRBV12-4 and TRBJ1-3; D unclear. The V gene lost 8 bases and the J gene lost 7 bases, with 9 bases spanning the gap. The CDR3 consists of 11 residues. CDR3 DNA sequence: TGTGCCAGCGGAACATGGAACACCATATATTTT. Encoded protein: CASGTWNTIYF.

This clonotype has only a few counts. The chain combines TRBV4-1 with TRBJ1-5; a possible D gene is TRBD1 (5 bases). The CDR3 contains 15 residues. CDR1 and CDR2 from the germline V gene are MGHRA and YSYEKL. V dropped 1 base and J dropped 7 bases, with 14 bases sitting between them. The chain's CDR3 is CASSQVGDGRQPQHF. CDR3 nucleotide sequence: TGCGCCAGCAGCCAAGTCGGGGACGGGCGACAGCCCCAGCATTTT.

The V call is TRBV6-6, the J call TRBJ2-3, with 7 bases that match TRBD1. The CDR3 loop spans 15 amino acids. V trimming: 6 bases; J trimming: 6 bases; junction bases outside the gene matches: 12. Germline V gene sequence: CDR1 MNHNY, CDR2 SVGAGI (reference sequence). As DNA, the CDR3 is TGTGCCAGCAGATGGGACAGAGCCTCATGGGATACGCAGTATTTT. This translates into CASRWDRASWDTQYF.

This clonotype was observed a few times. The chain joins TRBV7-2 to TRBJ2-3, with D perhaps TRBD2 (6 bases). The CDR3 has 15 amino acids. Trimming removed 5 bases at V and 2 bases at J, with 14 bases between. The germline CDR1 and CDR2 sequences are SGHTA and FQGNSA. The CDR3 DNA follows: TGTGCCAGCAGCCCCCTGGGGGGTTACACAGATACGCAGTATTTT. Its protein is CASSPLGGYTDTQYF.

The genes are TRBV3-1 and TRBJ2-5; no firm D call. CDR3 length equals 14 residues. Germline V gives CDR1 LGHDT, CDR2 YNNKEL (reference sequence). Trimming shortened V by 3 bases and J by 0 bases, and 8 bases separated the two germline ends. This chain's CDR3 is CASSQSAYQETQYF. The CDR3 nucleotides read TGTGCCAGCAGCCAGTCAGCCTACCAAGAGACCCAGTACTTC.

This chain joins TRBV4-2 and TRBJ2-4, with D possibly TRBD1 on 5 matching bases. There are 15 residues in the CDR3. V shed 3 bases and J shed 1 base, with 10 bases lying between them. Germline CDR1 is LGHNA and CDR2 is YNFKEQ. CDR3 sequence reads: CASSHEKGAKNIQYF. DNA for the CDR3: TGTGCCAGCAGCCATGAGAAGGGGGCCAAAAACATTCAGTACTTC.